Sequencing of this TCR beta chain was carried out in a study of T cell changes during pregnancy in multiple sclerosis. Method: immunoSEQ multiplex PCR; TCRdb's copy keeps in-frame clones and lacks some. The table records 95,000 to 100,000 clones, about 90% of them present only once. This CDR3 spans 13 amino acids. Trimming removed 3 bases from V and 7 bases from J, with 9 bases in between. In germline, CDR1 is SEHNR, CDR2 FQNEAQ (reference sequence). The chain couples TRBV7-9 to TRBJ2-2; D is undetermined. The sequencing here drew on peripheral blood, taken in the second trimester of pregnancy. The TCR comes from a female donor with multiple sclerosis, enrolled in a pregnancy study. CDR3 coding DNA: TGTGCCAGCAGCTTTTTCAGCGTCGGGGAGCTGTTTTTT. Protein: CASSFFSVGELFF.